These 11 T cell receptor beta chains originate from one sample sequenced in a study of shared clonotypes between healthy human individuals. Assay: immunoSEQ multiplex PCR; the TCRdb copy retains only in-frame clones and omits some. Here the sample spans about 960,000 clones, over 75% being singletons. Sequencing was carried out using memory CD4+ T cells sorted from blood. The sample's subset: CD45RA-negative fraction. The source is a man aged 18-30 years in good health.

This clone is a singleton in its sample. The chain links TRBV14 to TRBJ1-2, with 9 bases identical to TRBD1. V was clipped by 4 bases and J by 6 bases; unmatched bases: 6. CDR1 SGHDN and CDR2 FVKESK come from the germline V gene. The CDR3 sequence is 14 residues long. The CDR3 is CASSPWDRADGYTF. In DNA form, the CDR3 reads TGTGCCAGCAGCCCCTGGGACAGGGCGGATGGCTACACCTTC.

The sample holds a few counts of this clone. The chain uses TRBV2 and TRBJ1-1; 8 bases fit TRBD1. CDR1 and CDR2 (germline): SNHLY, FYNNEI. The length of the CDR3 is 16 residues. V trimming: 5 bases; J trimming: 1 base; junction bases outside the gene matches: 9. As DNA, the CDR3 is TGTGCCAGCAGTCGACGTCCGGGACAGGCGAACACTGAAGCTTTCTTT. Protein: CASSRRPGQANTEAFF. Looking up the rest from reference TRBV2 and TRBJ1-1 gives the full variable domain: EPEVTQTPSHQVTQMGQEVILRCVPISNHLYFYWYRQILGQKVEFLVSFYNNEISEKSEIFDDQFSVERPDGSNFTLKIRSTKLEDSAMYFCASSRRPGQANTEAFFGQGTRLTVV.

V usage is TRBV9 and J usage is TRBJ2-1; TRBD1 agrees at 8 bases. CDR1 SGDLS and CDR2 YYNGEE come from the germline V gene. This CDR3 is built from 17 residues. The junction had 18 bases not matched to a gene; V was cut back by 4 bases and J by 9 bases. This chain's CDR3 is CASSPKRDRWSRAEQFF. The CDR3 coding sequence is TGTGCCAGCAGCCCTAAGAGGGACAGGTGGTCCAGGGCTGAGCAGTTCTTC.

V and J are TRBV4-1 and TRBJ2-3; D possibly corresponds to TRBD2 (5 bases). This CDR3 spans 17 amino acids. The V and J ends lost 1 base and 2 bases respectively, with 16 bases between them. CDR1 is MGHRA, CDR2 YSYEKL, per germline. The CDR3 nucleotides read TGCGCCAGCAGCCAAGGCGAGGGCCTCCATAACACAGATACGCAGTATTTT. Translated, it gives CASSQGEGLHNTDTQYF.

V gene TRBV15 combines with J gene TRBJ2-1; no clear D gene. The germline V and J ends were trimmed by 3 bases and 4 bases, with 7 bases remaining between them. Germline V lookup: CDR1 LNHNV, CDR2 YYDKDF (reference sequence). This CDR3 is built from 13 residues. The CDR3, as DNA: TGTGCCACCAGCAGCGACGGGTACAATGAGCAGTTCTTC. It codes for CATSSDGYNEQFF.

This clone was recorded a few times. This sequence joins TRBV27 and TRBJ2-1; 10 bases align to TRBD2. CDR3 length equals 16 residues. V lost 7 bases to trimming and J lost 0 bases; unmatched junction nucleotides: 6. Per germline, CDR1 MNHEY and CDR2 SMNVEV (reference sequence). The CDR3 bases are TGTGCCAGCACCCCCATAGCGGGGGGCTCCTACAATGAGCAGTTCTTC. This codes for CASTPIAGGSYNEQFF.

The chain carries TRBV6-1 and TRBJ2-7, with 11 nucleotides matching TRBD1. Germline trimming cut 6 bases from V and 7 bases from J; bases unmatched to any gene: 11. The CDR3 totals 15 residues. Germline lookup yields CDR1 MNHNS and CDR2 SASEGT. CDR3 sequence reads: CASSGSGQGAREQYF. CDR3 nucleotide sequence: TGTGCCAGCAGCGGTTCCGGACAGGGGGCAAGGGAGCAGTACTTC.

This chain uses TRBV9 with TRBJ2-3; D may be TRBD1 (6 bases). V was clipped by 0 bases and J by 2 bases, with 7 bases between them. CDR1 and CDR2 (germline): SGDLS, YYNGEE. The CDR3 runs 14 residues. The CDR3 is CASSVGQDTDTQYF. Here the CDR3 DNA reads TGTGCCAGCAGCGTAGGACAGGACACAGATACGCAGTATTTT.

The gene calls are TRBV7-9 and TRBJ2-3, with 9 bases that match TRBD2. The CDR3 extends over 13 amino acids. CDR1 is SEHNR and CDR2 is FQNEAQ in the germline V gene (reference sequence). V lost 9 bases and J lost 4; bases outside the gene matches: 5. For the CDR3, the DNA is TGTGCCAGTAGGACTAGCGCCGCAGATACGCAGTATTTT. Its protein product is CASRTSAADTQYF.

This clone occurred many times. This chain uses TRBV4-1 with TRBJ1-2; 8 nucleotides agree with TRBD1. CDR1 and CDR2 from the germline V gene are MGHRA and YSYEKL. V lost 3 bases to trimming and J lost 1 base; unmatched junction nucleotides: 4. This CDR3 is built from 15 residues. CDR3 nucleotides: TGCGCCAGCAGCCACTTTGGACAGGGTAACTATGGCTACACCTTC. It is translated as CASSHFGQGNYGYTF.

The V and J genes are TRBV4-3 and TRBJ2-1; TRBD1 is a possible D gene (5 bases). Deletions cut 1 base from V and 8 bases from J, with 12 bases between. The CDR3 runs 14 residues. The germline gives CDR1 LGHNA, CDR2 YSLEER. CDR3 in DNA: TGCGCCAGCAGCCAAGGAAATGGGGCTGATGAGCAGTTCTTC. Protein sequence: CASSQGNGADEQFF.